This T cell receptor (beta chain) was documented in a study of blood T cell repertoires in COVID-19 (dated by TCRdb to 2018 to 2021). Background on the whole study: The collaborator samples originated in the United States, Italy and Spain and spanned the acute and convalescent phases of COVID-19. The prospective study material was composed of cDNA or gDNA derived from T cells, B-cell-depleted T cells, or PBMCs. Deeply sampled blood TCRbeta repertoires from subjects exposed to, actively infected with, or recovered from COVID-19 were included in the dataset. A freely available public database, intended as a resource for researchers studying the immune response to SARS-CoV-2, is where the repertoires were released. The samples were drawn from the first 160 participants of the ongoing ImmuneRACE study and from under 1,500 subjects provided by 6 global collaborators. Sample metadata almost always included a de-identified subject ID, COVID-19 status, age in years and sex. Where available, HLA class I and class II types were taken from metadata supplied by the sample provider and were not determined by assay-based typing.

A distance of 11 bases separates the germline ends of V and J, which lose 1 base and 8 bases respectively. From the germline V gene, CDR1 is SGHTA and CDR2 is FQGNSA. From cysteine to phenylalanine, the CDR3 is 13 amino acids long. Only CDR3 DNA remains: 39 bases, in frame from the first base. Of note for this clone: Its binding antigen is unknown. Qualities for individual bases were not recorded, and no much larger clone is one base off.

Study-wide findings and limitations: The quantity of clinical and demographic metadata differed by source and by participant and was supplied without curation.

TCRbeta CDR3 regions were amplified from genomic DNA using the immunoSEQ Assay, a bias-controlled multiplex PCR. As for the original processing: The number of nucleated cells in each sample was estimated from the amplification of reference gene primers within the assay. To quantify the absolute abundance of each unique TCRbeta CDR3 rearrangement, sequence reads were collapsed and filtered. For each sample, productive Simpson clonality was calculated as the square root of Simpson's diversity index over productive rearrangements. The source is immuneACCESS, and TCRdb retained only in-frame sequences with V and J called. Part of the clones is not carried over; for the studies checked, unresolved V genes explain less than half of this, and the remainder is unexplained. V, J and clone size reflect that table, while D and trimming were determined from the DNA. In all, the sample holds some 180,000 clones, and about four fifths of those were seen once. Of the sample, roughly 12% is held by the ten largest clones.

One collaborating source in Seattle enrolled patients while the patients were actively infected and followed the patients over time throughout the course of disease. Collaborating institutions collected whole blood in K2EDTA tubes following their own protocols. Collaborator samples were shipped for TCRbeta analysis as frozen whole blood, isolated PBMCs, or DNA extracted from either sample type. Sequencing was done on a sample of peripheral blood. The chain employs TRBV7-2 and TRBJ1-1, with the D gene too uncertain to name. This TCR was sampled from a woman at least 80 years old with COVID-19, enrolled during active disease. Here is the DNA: TGTGCCAGCAGCTTAGAGCGTAAGCCCGAAGCTTTCTTT. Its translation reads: CASSLERKPEAFF.